The text below deals with one T cell receptor beta chain. These data come from a study of T cell changes during pregnancy in multiple sclerosis. Per the germline V gene, CDR1 is LNHDA and CDR2 is SQIVND (reference sequence). V shed 5 bases, J shed 5 bases, and the junction held 5 bases outside the gene matches. The CDR3 extends over 13 amino acids. Clones were sequenced by immunoSEQ multiplex PCR, and TCRdb holds only the in-frame ones, with some missing. The sample consists of approximately 29,000 clones, approximately 90% of them appearing once. The sample in question was CD8+ T cells from peripheral blood mononuclear cells, obtained before pregnancy. This TCR was recovered from a female donor with multiple sclerosis, enrolled in a pregnancy study. The J gene is TRBJ2-5, the V gene TRBV19; 7 bases line up with TRBD1. The CDR3 is CASSHRGEETQYF. Here the CDR3 DNA reads TGTGCCAGTAGTCACAGGGGTGAGGAGACCCAGTACTTC.